This T cell receptor beta chain comes out of a study of T cell changes during pregnancy in multiple sclerosis. Method: immunoSEQ multiplex PCR; TCRdb's copy keeps in-frame clones and lacks some. The sample lists 100,000 to 130,000 clones; about 90% were seen once. CDR1 is SGHTA and CDR2 is FQGNSA in the germline V gene. V trimming: 5 bases; J trimming: 2 bases; junction bases outside the gene matches: 8. The CDR3 runs to 16 residues. Sequencing was performed on peripheral blood, taken in the third trimester of pregnancy. The chain recombines TRBV7-2 with TRBJ2-2, with 7 bases lining up with TRBD1. This receptor was taken from a female donor in good health, enrolled as a control in a pregnancy study. CDR3 loop: CASSGETGRNTGELFF. In DNA, the CDR3 is TGTGCCAGCAGCGGGGAGACAGGGAGAAACACCGGGGAGCTGTTTTTT.